The present TCR beta chain was sequenced within a study of radiation and T cells in renal cell carcinoma. Study details: Nephrectomy followed 15 Gy stereotactic body radiation by 4 weeks.

Study-wide findings and caveats: Top tumor clonotypes rose in blood 2 weeks post-radiation, then contracted. Without pretreatment biopsies, baseline tumor clonotype presence was undetermined.

Concerning this clone: Its antigen is unknown.

The time point: baseline pretreatment blood. Treatment meaning: 15 Gy SBRT to primary tumor, nephrectomy 4 weeks later. V shed 7 bases and J shed 3 bases, with 18 bases lying between them. The CDR3 runs 15 residues. Per germline, CDR1 MDHEN and CDR2 SYDVKM. Assay used: immunoSEQ multiplex PCR; TCRdb lists only in-frame clones, some missing. Among some 120,000 clones listed, roughly 80% were seen once. The TCR originated in a woman in her sixties or seventies with renal cell carcinoma. The sample consisted of blood, taken from a patient whose treatment included radiotherapy and nephrectomy. The chain recombines TRBV28 with TRBJ1-1, with D unresolved. CDR3 bases: TGTGCCAGCACCTCCTCTCAGGTCCGAGACACTGAAGCTTTCTTT. This encodes CASTSSQVRDTEAFF.